These 6 T cell receptor beta chains were all obtained from the same sample, sequenced in a study of cytomegalovirus exposure and HLA in healthy donors. Measured with immunoSEQ multiplex PCR; TCRdb has only the in-frame clones, and not every one. The table shows some 160,000 clones, with roughly nine tenths occurring only once. Sequencing was carried out using PBMCs. The receptor set was obtained from a man between 18 and 29 years old in good health and CMV-seronegative.

The gene calls are TRBV9 and TRBJ1-2; TRBD1 agrees at 8 bases. Trimming took 0 bases from V and 6 from J; bases not matched to a gene: 1. Germline V gene lookup returns CDR1 SGDLS and CDR2 YYNGEE. The CDR3 is 13 amino acids. DNA for the CDR3: TGTGCCAGCAGCGTAGCGACAGGGGATGGCTACACCTTC. Translation: CASSVATGDGYTF.

The rearrangement joins TRBV4-3 to TRBJ2-3, with D maybe TRBD2 (6 bases). There are 16 residues in the CDR3. Deletions cut 4 bases from V and 3 bases from J, with 17 bases between. The V gene's germline CDR1 is LGHNA and CDR2 YSLEER. The CDR3 protein is CASSLPCGKFTDTQYF. Written as DNA, the CDR3 is TGCGCCAGCAGCCTCCCTTGCGGGAAGTTTACAGATACGCAGTATTTT.

V is TRBV6-1 and J is TRBJ2-5, with D maybe TRBD2 (6 bases). Germline V gene data show CDR1 as MNHNS and CDR2 as SASEGT. This CDR3 has 13 residues. Trimming left V 7 bases short and J 5 bases short, with 14 bases between. For the CDR3, the DNA is TGTGCCAGCACCAGACTAGTTGGCGAGACCCAGTACTTC. As protein: CASTRLVGETQYF.

This chain connects TRBV12-5 to TRBJ2-5; 7 bases agree with TRBD1. Germline V gives CDR1 LGHNT, CDR2 FRNRAP. The J segment lost 5 bases and the V segment lost 0 bases, leaving 15 bases of the junction unmatched. This CDR3 is 18 amino acids long. The chain's CDR3 is CASGLVQQRGPLSETQYF. CDR3 DNA sequence: TGTGCTAGTGGTTTGGTACAACAAAGGGGGCCGCTCAGCGAGACCCAGTACTTC.

This chain links TRBV6-4 with TRBJ2-5; no clear D gene. Trimming removed 6 bases at V and 7 bases at J, with 6 bases between. Germline V gene data show CDR1 as MRHNA and CDR2 as SNTAGT. This CDR3 spans 10 amino acids. CDR3 sequence reads: CASRLSTQYF. CDR3 nucleotides: TGTGCCAGCAGGTTATCGACCCAGTACTTC.

The chain is built from TRBV9 and TRBJ1-3, with 8 bases fitting TRBD1. Germline CDR1 reads SGDLS; CDR2 reads YYNGEE. V lost 4 bases, J lost 2 bases, and 8 bases stayed unmatched. The CDR3 loop spans 16 amino acids. The CDR3 is CASSPMVDRAGNTIYF. The CDR3 nucleotides are TGTGCCAGCAGCCCAATGGTGGACAGGGCTGGAAACACCATATATTTT.